The 25 T cell receptor beta chains listed next were all sequenced from one sample in a study of shared clonotypes between healthy human individuals. TCRdb's table, derived via immunoSEQ multiplex PCR, lists solely in-frame clones and lacks some. The data show 150,000 to 200,000 clones, roughly 93% seen once. The material sequenced was naive CD4+ T cells sorted from blood. Subset of the sample: CD45RA+ positively selected. All receptors derive from a woman in her twenties or thirties in good health.

The rearrangement joins TRBV28 to TRBJ1-3, with 7 bases identical to TRBD1. V trimming: 3 bases; J trimming: 0 bases; junction bases outside the gene matches: 5. Germline CDR1 and CDR2: MDHEN and SYDVKM. CDR3 length equals 16 residues. CDR3: CASSLRTGHSGNTIYF. Written as DNA, the CDR3 is TGTGCCAGCAGTTTGAGGACAGGCCACTCTGGAAACACCATATATTTT.

This rearrangement joins TRBV5-1 to TRBJ1-3; possible D gene TRBD1, 5 bases. Germline V gene sequence: CDR1 SGHRS, CDR2 YFSETQ. Between the trimmed V and J ends, which lost 4 bases and 4 bases, there was a span of 12 bases. This CDR3 spans 14 amino acids. CDR3 nucleotide sequence: TGCGCCAGCAGCCCCGGGACGTTCGGAAACACCATATATTTT. It is translated as CASSPGTFGNTIYF. The full variable domain, completed using reference TRBV5-1 and TRBJ1-3, is KAGVTQTPRYLIKTRGQQVTLSCSPISGHRSVSWYQQTPGQGLQFLFEYFSETQRNKGNFPGRFSGRQFSNSRSEMNVSTLELGDSALYLCASSPGTFGNTIYFGEGSWLTVV.

CDR3 nucleotide sequence: TGTGCCAGCAGACCGGACGGAAAAGCTAACTATGGCTACACCTTC. This gives the protein CASRPDGKANYGYTF. V usage is TRBV5-4 and J usage is TRBJ1-2; D is ambiguous. Trimming cost V 5 bases and J 0 bases, with 14 bases left between them. The CDR3 has 15 amino acids. Looked up from germline, CDR1 is SGHNT and CDR2 is YYREEE (reference sequence). The full variable domain, completed using reference TRBV5-4 and TRBJ1-2, is ETGVTQSPTHLIKTRGQQVTLRCSSQSGHNTVSWYQQALGQGPQFIFQYYREEENGRGNFPPRFSGLQFPNYSSELNVNALELDDSALYLCASRPDGKANYGYTFGSGTRLTVV.

The rearrangement uses TRBV2 and TRBJ2-7; D perhaps matches TRBD1 (5 bases). The CDR3 extends over 14 amino acids. Looked up from germline, CDR1 is SNHLY and CDR2 is FYNNEI. Trimming shortened V by 3 bases and J by 8 bases, and 17 bases separated the two germline ends. The CDR3 reads CASSDTPGQRQQYF. CDR3 bases: TGTGCCAGCAGTGATACCCCAGGGCAAAGGCAGCAGTACTTC.

This chain links TRBV27 with TRBJ1-5; TRBD1 aligns across 7 bases. Germline lookup yields CDR1 MNHEY and CDR2 SMNVEV (reference sequence). CDR3 length: 17 amino acids. V trimming: 4 bases; J trimming: 9 bases; junction bases outside the gene matches: 18. The CDR3 is CASSSPRGRFPVVPQHF. In DNA, the CDR3 is TGTGCCAGCAGTTCTCCGAGGGGGCGCTTCCCCGTAGTGCCCCAGCATTTT.

The rearrangement links TRBV1 to TRBJ2-7. TRBV1 is reported as a pseudogene. The CDR3 extends over 11 amino acids. Here the CDR3 DNA reads TGCACCAGCAGCCGGGACTACGAGCAGTACTTC. As protein: CTSSRDYEQYF.

This chain uses TRBV6-1 with TRBJ2-7; D is possibly TRBD1 (6 bases). V dropped 8 bases and J dropped 3 bases, with 17 bases sitting between them. The CDR3 is 14 amino acids. Per germline, CDR1 MNHNS and CDR2 SASEGT. The CDR3 spells CASRSTWTDYEQYF. The CDR3 DNA reads TGTGCCAGCCGCTCCACCTGGACAGACTACGAGCAGTACTTC.

The rearrangement uses TRBV6-5 and TRBJ1-6; the match to TRBD1 covers 7 bases. The ends lost 5 bases at V and 7 bases at J; junction bases unmatched: 2. From germline, CDR1 is MNHEY and CDR2 SVGAGI. The CDR3 length is 13 residues. DNA for the CDR3: TGTGCCAGCAGTCGGGACAGAAATTCACCCCTCCACTTT. It is translated as CASSRDRNSPLHF.

This clone was seen once. CDR3 sequence reads: CASSLVPGGQGGELFF. The DNA for the CDR3 is TGTGCCAGCAGCTTGGTGCCAGGGGGTCAAGGCGGGGAGCTGTTTTTT. The V gene is TRBV5-6, the J gene TRBJ2-2; 7 bases align to TRBD1. Germline V gene lookup returns CDR1 SGHDT and CDR2 YYEEEE. The CDR3 sequence is 16 residues long. The J segment lost 7 bases and the V segment lost 0 bases, leaving 9 bases of the junction unmatched.

The rearrangement joins TRBV5-4 to TRBJ2-5; 9 bases fit TRBD2. The J call may be mistaken, given a closer DNA end match to TRBJ2-7. The CDR3 sequence is 16 residues long. CDR1 SGHNT and CDR2 YYREEE come from the germline V gene (reference sequence). As DNA, the CDR3 is TGTGCCAGCAGCCCAGACCTGGGACTAGCCCCCTACGAGCAGTACTTC. Residues: CASSPDLGLAPYEQYF.

The chain has TRBV5-1 and TRBJ2-7; 9 bases line up with TRBD2. This CDR3 spans 13 amino acids. The ends lost 5 bases at V and 6 bases at J; junction bases unmatched: 6. Germline V gives CDR1 SGHRS, CDR2 YFSETQ. The CDR3 DNA sequence: TGCGCCAGCAGAGCTAGCGGGACCTCCGAGCAGTACTTC. Translating gives CASRASGTSEQYF.

The chain uses TRBV30 and TRBJ2-5; weak D call: TRBD2 (6 bases). The V gene's germline CDR1 is GTSNPN and CDR2 SVGIG (reference sequence). V lost 2 bases and J lost 9, with 7 bases in between. The CDR3 length is 10 residues. CDR3 loop: CAWSRGSQYF. The DNA for the CDR3 is TGTGCCTGGAGTCGGGGGTCCCAGTACTTC.

The chain joins TRBV6-5 to TRBJ2-7; possibly TRBD1 for D (6 bases). From germline, CDR1 is MNHEY and CDR2 SVGAGI. V lost 6 bases and J lost 1, with 13 bases in between. This CDR3 is built from 14 residues. The CDR3 is CASSPGQSSYEQYF. CDR3 DNA: TGTGCCAGCAGCCCTGGACAGTCGTCCTACGAGCAGTACTTC.

This CDR3 reads CASSVGIGTGSHEQYF. The CDR3 DNA reads as TGTGCCAGCAGCGTAGGAATAGGGACAGGGTCCCACGAGCAGTACTTC. The chain carries TRBV9 and TRBJ2-5; TRBD1 aligns across 9 bases. TRBJ2-7 explains the end of the DNA better; the J call may be wrong. Germline CDR1 is SGDLS and CDR2 is YYNGEE. CDR3 length: 16 residues.

Comment on this clone: Sequence at one end of the junction differs from germline and may be a read error. The CDR3 DNA reads TGCAGCGTTAAAGACGGGAATCAGCCCCAGCATTTT. It specifies CSVKDGNQPQHF. The chain combines TRBV29-1 with TRBJ1-5, with unresolved D. Germline V gene lookup returns CDR1 SQVTM and CDR2 ANQGSEA. The CDR3 has 12 residues.

The genes are TRBV27 and TRBJ2-3, with D perhaps TRBD2 (7 bases). This CDR3 spans 19 amino acids. Germline V gene lookup returns CDR1 MNHEY and CDR2 SMNVEV (reference sequence). V was pared by 5 bases and J by 3 bases, with 27 bases between. CDR3 amino acids: CASSLTVGEGGRRTDTQYF. The DNA for the CDR3 is TGTGCCAGCAGTCTCACTGTAGGGGAGGGGGGAAGGCGAACAGATACGCAGTATTTT.

V gene TRBV18 combines with J gene TRBJ1-1; D is unresolved. Between the trimmed V and J ends, which lost 2 bases and 0 bases, there was a span of 4 bases. The CDR3 runs 13 residues. Per germline, CDR1 KGHSH and CDR2 LQKENI. CDR3: CASSPNMNTEAFF. The CDR3 DNA sequence: TGTGCCAGCTCACCAAACATGAACACTGAAGCTTTCTTT.

The chain employs TRBV4-1 and TRBJ2-5; D not certain. The DNA end favors TRBJ2-7, so the J call may be wrong. The CDR3 sequence is 13 residues long. Germline V gene lookup returns CDR1 MGHRA and CDR2 YSYEKL. The CDR3 loop is CASSHGLVYEQYF. The DNA for the CDR3 is TGCGCCAGCAGCCACGGGCTTGTCTACGAGCAGTACTTC.

Here the CDR3 reads CASKGYTRSTDTQYF. The CDR3 nucleotides read TGTGCCAGCAAAGGGTACACGCGGAGCACAGATACGCAGTATTTT. This chain joins TRBV28 and TRBJ2-3; D is ambiguous. Trimming pared 7 bases from V and 0 bases from J, leaving 14 bases between. Germline lookup yields CDR1 MDHEN and CDR2 SYDVKM. The CDR3 runs 15 residues.

The chain joins TRBV28 to TRBJ2-7, with TRBD2 as a possible D gene (5 bases). The germline CDR1 and CDR2 sequences are MDHEN and SYDVKM. The CDR3 has 14 residues. V was shortened by 6 bases and J by 0 bases, with 12 bases between the two germline ends. Here the CDR3 DNA reads TGTGCCAGCAGCGTCCCCCGGGGCTCCTACGAGCAGTACTTC. Amino acids: CASSVPRGSYEQYF.

V usage is TRBV6-9 and J usage is TRBJ1-3, with D tentatively TRBD1 (5 bases). Germline V gene sequence: CDR1 MNHGY, CDR2 SVAAGI. V was trimmed by 2 bases and J by 10 bases, leaving 21 bases between them. CDR3 size: 16 residues. CDR3 protein: CASSYVRNEGNGTIYF. In DNA form, the CDR3 reads TGTGCCAGCAGTTATGTTCGAAACGAGGGGAACGGGACCATATATTTT.

This chain uses TRBV19 with TRBJ1-2; 7 bases are shared with TRBD1. CDR1 is LNHDA, CDR2 SQIVND, per germline (reference sequence). This CDR3 has 15 amino acids. V shed 4 bases and J 0 bases; nucleotides not matched to a gene: 5. The CDR3 region is CASSTVDRPNYGYTF. In nucleotides, the CDR3 is TGTGCCAGTAGTACCGTGGACAGGCCTAACTATGGCTACACCTTC.

The chain links TRBV29-1 to TRBJ2-1; possibly TRBD2 for D (6 bases). Germline CDR1 is SQVTM and CDR2 is ANQGSEA. The CDR3 spans 14 residues. V was trimmed by 4 bases and J by 6 bases, leaving 16 bases between them. CDR3 DNA: TGCAGCGTTGGGCAGGGACTGAGGGGCAATGAGCAGTTCTTC. Its protein product is CSVGQGLRGNEQFF.

V usage is TRBV18 and J usage is TRBJ2-7, with a tentative D call TRBD2 (7 bases). Trimming took off 3 bases at V and 6 bases at J, with 18 bases between the two ends. Germline CDR1 and CDR2: KGHSH and LQKENI. This CDR3 spans 15 amino acids. The CDR3 nucleotides are TGTGCCAGCTCACCGCGGAGGGGGAGGGGCAGCGAGCAGTACTTC. It codes for CASSPRRGRGSEQYF.

This chain joins TRBV5-1 and TRBJ2-7, with 8 bases that match TRBD1. This CDR3 region has 13 residues. With 2 bases clipped from V and 8 bases from J, the junction kept 6 bases outside the gene matches. CDR1 and CDR2 from the germline V gene are SGHRS and YFSETQ. The CDR3 is CASSFRDRSKQYF. DNA of the CDR3: TGCGCCAGCAGCTTCCGGGACAGGTCTAAGCAGTACTTC.